This TCR beta chain was documented in a study of molecular identifiers for immune sequencing clone quantification. This clonotype showed up many times. TCRdb re-called the PCR reads with MiXCR, one entry per CDR3 protein. The sample lists about 510,000 distinct CDR3 sequences; over 20% were seen once. Between the trimmed V and J ends, which lost 1 base and 1 base, there was a span of 6 bases. Germline CDR1 WSHSY, CDR2 SAAADI. CDR3 size: 14 residues. This TCR derives from a human donor in good health. Some libraries in this study had Jurkat cell RNA spiked in. The sample consisted of naive CD8+ T cells from blood, with Jurkat cell RNA spiked in. The subset here: FACS-sorted CD8+CD4-CCR7+CD45RA+ naive T cells. The chain links TRBV10-2 to TRBJ2-3, with D perhaps being TRBD1 or TRBD2 (5 bases each). In nucleotides, the CDR3 is TGCGCCAGCAGTGAGTTGGGGGGCACAGATACGCAGTATTTT. This codes for CASSELGGTDTQYF.